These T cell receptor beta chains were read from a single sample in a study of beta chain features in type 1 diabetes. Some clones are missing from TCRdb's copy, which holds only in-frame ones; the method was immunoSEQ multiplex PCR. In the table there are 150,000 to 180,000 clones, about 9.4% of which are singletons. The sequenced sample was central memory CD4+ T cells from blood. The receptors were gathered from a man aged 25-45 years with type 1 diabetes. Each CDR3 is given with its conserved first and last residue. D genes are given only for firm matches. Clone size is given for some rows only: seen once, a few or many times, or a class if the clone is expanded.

DNA: TGTGCCAGCAGCCAGGCCGGGACAGGACTTTATGGCTACACCTTC
CDR3: CASSQAGTGLYGYTF
V: TRBV14
J: TRBJ1-2
D: TRBD1
size: few

DNA: TGTGCCAGCAAGGTCGGGAATCAGCCCCAGCATTTT
CDR3: CASKVGNQPQHF
V: TRBV28
J: TRBJ1-5
D: .
size: .

DNA: TGTGCCAGCAGAGGACAGGGGAACAATCAGCCCCAGCATTTT
CDR3: CASRGQGNNQPQHF
V: TRBV2
J: TRBJ1-5
D: TRBD1
size: few

DNA: TGTGCCAGCAGCTTAGGACTAAGCACAGATACGCAGTATTTT
CDR3: CASSLGLSTDTQYF
V: TRBV11-2
J: TRBJ2-3
D: .
size: few

DNA: TGTGCCAGCAGCTTGTCTAGCGGGTCCATGGTATACAATGAGCAGTTCTTC
CDR3: CASSLSSGSMVYNEQFF
V: TRBV11-2
J: TRBJ2-1
D: TRBD2
size: .

DNA: TGTGCCAGCAGTGACTCGCTAGCGGGGGGTACGCAGTATTTT
CDR3: CASSDSLAGGTQYF
V: TRBV6-4
J: TRBJ2-3
D: TRBD2
size: .

DNA: TGTGCCAGCAGTTTCTGGGCTTCTCGGGGAACTGAAGCTTTCTTT
CDR3: CASSFWASRGTEAFF
V: TRBV27
J: TRBJ1-1
D: .
size: .

DNA: TGTGCCAGTAGTATTCTTAGCCCGAATCAGCCCCAGCATTTT
CDR3: CASSILSPNQPQHF
V: TRBV19
J: TRBJ1-5
D: .
size: many

DNA: TGCGCCAGCAGCCAAACTCTCTCACAGGGGAACACCGGGGAGCTGTTTTTT
CDR3: CASSQTLSQGNTGELFF
V: TRBV4-1
J: TRBJ2-2
D: .
size: .

DNA: TGTGCCAGCTCACGCGAGAGGGTAGGGTCGACTGGAAACACCATATATTTT
CDR3: CASSRERVGSTGNTIYF
V: TRBV18
J: TRBJ1-3
D: .
size: few

DNA: TGTGCCAGCAGCTCCCTGACAGGCTGGAATAACTATGGCTACACCTTC
CDR3: CASSSLTGWNNYGYTF
V: TRBV7-9
J: TRBJ1-2
D: .
size: few

DNA: TGTGCCAGCAGTTACTCAGTGTTGGCGGGAGCCGAGCAGTACTTC
CDR3: CASSYSVLAGAEQYF
V: TRBV6-5
J: TRBJ2-7
D: TRBD2
size: .

DNA: TGTGCCAGCAGCCTAGACCGGGAAGGCTACACCTTC
CDR3: CASSLDREGYTF
V: TRBV7-9
J: TRBJ1-2
D: .
size: few

DNA: TGCGCCAGCAAACTAGCAAGCTCCTACAATGAGCAGTTCTTC
CDR3: CASKLASSYNEQFF
V: TRBV5-1
J: TRBJ2-1
D: .
size: .

DNA: TGTGCCAGCAGTCTTGGGATCGCGGGACCAGATACGCAGTATTTT
CDR3: CASSLGIAGPDTQYF
V: TRBV28
J: TRBJ2-3
D: .
size: few

DNA: TGTGCCACCGAAGGATCAGGGGCCTTTAGATATGGCTACACCTTC
CDR3: CATEGSGAFRYGYTF
V: TRBV7-9
J: TRBJ1-2
D: .
size: once

DNA: TGTGCCGGCAACCGGGACGGGAGCTACGAGCAGTACTTC
CDR3: CAGNRDGSYEQYF
V: TRBV7-2
J: TRBJ2-7
D: .
size: .

DNA: TGTGCCAGCAGTGCTCGGCTAGCAAGTACAGATACGCAGTATTTT
CDR3: CASSARLASTDTQYF
V: TRBV2
J: TRBJ2-3
D: .
size: .

DNA: TGTGCCTGGAGTGTCCCCGTAGCTGGGGCTGAGCAGTTCTTC
CDR3: CAWSVPVAGAEQFF
V: TRBV30
J: TRBJ2-1
D: .
size: .

DNA: TGTGCCATCAGTGAGTCCTCCCCCGGCGCGGGGTTCTACGAGCAGTACTTC
CDR3: CAISESSPGAGFYEQYF
V: TRBV10-3
J: TRBJ2-7
D: .
size: .

DNA: TGTGCCAGCAGTTTCACAGCGGGGCCCTACGAGCAGTACTTC
CDR3: CASSFTAGPYEQYF
V: TRBV28
J: TRBJ2-7
D: TRBD2
size: .